Below are 28 T cell receptor beta chains sequenced from a single sample in a study of T cells in Graves' hyperthyroidism and ophthalmopathy. Amplification yielded TCR beta CDR3 regions, with RNA transcripts as the source. The HTBI primer set was used in a first-round RT-PCR of the TCR CDR3. TCRdb called the multiplex PCR reads again in MiXCR, with one record for every CDR3 protein. Among 340,000 or so distinct CDR3 sequences listed, around 16% were seen once. What was sequenced was blood. The receptors were sampled from a man in his thirties or forties with Graves' hyperthyroidism.

This clonotype was detected a few times. The chain combines TRBV13 with TRBJ2-1; 9 nucleotides align to TRBD2. CDR1 and CDR2 from the germline V gene are PRHDT and FYEKMQ (reference sequence). V shed 6 bases and J 6 bases; nucleotides not matched to a gene: 18. This CDR3 has 18 amino acids. CDR3 loop: CASSIYSTSGYLRNEQFF. CDR3 bases: TGTGCCAGCAGTATTTATAGTACTAGCGGGTATTTGCGCAATGAGCAGTTCTTC.

Ten or more counts support this clonotype. This chain connects TRBV5-5 to TRBJ2-7, with TRBD1 matching over 7 bases. V lost 0 bases, J lost 4 bases, and 13 bases stayed unmatched. This CDR3 spans 17 amino acids. Germline V gives CDR1 SGHKS, CDR2 YYEKEE (reference sequence). The CDR3 loop reads CASSLAKGAANVYEQYF. The CDR3 coding sequence is TGTGCCAGCAGCTTGGCCAAGGGGGCCGCCAATGTATACGAGCAGTACTTC. The variable domain in full, with the rest retrieved from reference TRBV5-5 and TRBJ2-7, is DAGVTQSPTHLIKTRGQQVTLRCSPISGHKSVSWYQQVLGQGPQFIFQYYEKEERGRGNFPDRFSARQFPNYSSELNVNALLLGDSALYLCASSLAKGAANVYEQYFGPGTRLTVT.

This clonotype was counted ten times or more. V and J are TRBV12-3 or TRBV12-4 and TRBJ1-2; no reliable D call. Between the trimmed V and J ends, which lost 3 bases and 3 bases, there was a span of 8 bases. This CDR3 has 13 residues. The CDR3 DNA is TGTGCCAGCAGTTTCAAGAGGGACTATGGCTACACCTTC. Protein: CASSFKRDYGYTF.

This rearrangement joins TRBV14 to TRBJ1-1; TRBD1 matches 8 bases. This CDR3 has 16 residues. The V gene's germline CDR1 is SGHDN and CDR2 FVKESK. The trim removed 1 base at V and 1 base at J, leaving 5 bases unmatched. CDR3 loop: CASSQGTGSENTEAFF. The CDR3 DNA is TGTGCCAGCAGCCAAGGGACAGGGTCTGAGAACACTGAAGCTTTCTTT.

The table lists this clonotype with many counts. The rearrangement joins TRBV20-1 to TRBJ2-3, with D tentatively TRBD2 (6 bases). Germline CDR1 reads DFQATT; CDR2 reads SNEGSKA (reference sequence). Trimming shortened V by 6 bases and J by 2 bases, and 18 bases separated the two germline ends. This CDR3 is built from 15 residues. The CDR3 loop reads CSARLPAGHTDTQYF. The CDR3, as DNA: TGCAGTGCGAGGCTTCCAGCGGGCCACACAGATACGCAGTATTTT.

V is TRBV12-5 and J is TRBJ2-2; 7 nucleotides align to TRBD1. This CDR3 region has 17 residues. Germline V gene data show CDR1 as LGHNT and CDR2 as FRNRAP. J lost 6 bases, V lost 0 bases, and 10 bases had no gene match. CDR3 residues: CASGLVLTGIGAGELFF. The CDR3 coding sequence is TGTGCTAGTGGTTTGGTTTTGACAGGGATCGGGGCCGGGGAGCTGTTTTTT. Complete variable domain (other parts from reference TRBV12-5 and TRBJ2-2): DARVTQTPRHKVTEMGQEVTMRCQPILGHNTVFWYRQTMMQGLELLAYFRNRAPLDDSGMPKDRFSAEMPDATLATLKIQPSEPRDSAVYFCASGLVLTGIGAGELFFGEGSRLTVL.

This clonotype turned up a few times. The rearrangement links TRBV28 to TRBJ1-5; no reliable D call. The CDR3 extends over 14 amino acids. V was cut by 5 bases and J by 5 bases, with 13 bases left in between. Germline-derived CDR1 and CDR2 are MDHEN and SYDVKM. The CDR3 sequence: CASSHSEGYQPQHF. For the CDR3, the DNA is TGTGCCAGCAGTCACAGCGAAGGCTATCAGCCCCAGCATTTT.

This clonotype came up many times. This rearrangement joins TRBV2 to TRBJ2-2, with unresolved D. There are 14 residues in the CDR3. V lost 2 bases, J lost 0 bases, and 4 bases lay in between. From germline, CDR1 is SNHLY and CDR2 FYNNEI. The CDR3 DNA reads as TGTGCCAGCAGTGAAAGTTCGAACACCGGGGAGCTGTTTTTT. This codes for CASSESSNTGELFF.

This clonotype showed up just a few times. The chain links TRBV4-2 to TRBJ2-5; D is ambiguous. This CDR3 contains 14 residues. V gave up 2 bases and J gave up 1 base, with 8 bases separating them. Per the germline V gene, CDR1 is LGHNA and CDR2 is YNFKEQ. For the CDR3, the DNA is TGTGCCAGCAGCCAATTTGGGGTCCAAGAGACCCAGTACTTC. It translates to CASSQFGVQETQYF.

With regard to this clonotype: The junction and the germline gene differ at one end; a read error may be behind it. This rearrangement joins TRBV5-1 to TRBJ2-7; D perhaps matches TRBD2 (6 bases). The CDR3 has 14 amino acids. The germline gives CDR1 SGHRS, CDR2 YFSETQ. For the CDR3, the DNA is TGCACCAGCAGCTTCGCGGGAAGTGGCTACGAGCAGTACTTC. Translated, it gives CTSSFAGSGYEQYF.

This clonotype was picked up a small number of times. The V gene is TRBV28, the J gene TRBJ2-7, with a weak D call TRBD2 (6 bases). Trimming pared 4 bases from V and 3 bases from J, leaving 13 bases between. The CDR3 runs to 14 residues. Per germline, CDR1 MDHEN and CDR2 SYDVKM. Here the CDR3 DNA reads TGTGCCAGCAGTTCCGGGGGACCTCACTACGAGCAGTACTTC. The encoded protein is CASSSGGPHYEQYF.

This clonotype was observed at least ten times. The rearrangement joins TRBV2 to TRBJ2-6; no definite D call. Germline CDR1 and CDR2: SNHLY and FYNNEI. This CDR3 has 15 amino acids. Trimming cost V 5 bases and J 0 bases, with 8 bases left between them. CDR3 DNA sequence: TGTGCCAGCAGTACACGGAGCTCTGGGGCCAACGTCCTGACTTTC. It translates to CASSTRSSGANVLTF.

The chain has TRBV19 and TRBJ1-5; D gene ambiguous. Looked up from germline, CDR1 is LNHDA and CDR2 is SQIVND (reference sequence). The CDR3 contains 13 residues. Trimming took off 2 bases at V and 4 bases at J, with 6 bases between the two ends. The CDR3 DNA follows: TGTGCCAGTAGTATATCTTGGAATCAGCCCCAGCATTTT. Residues: CASSISWNQPQHF. The whole variable domain, remainder taken from reference TRBV19 and TRBJ1-5, is DGGITQSPKYLFRKEGQNVTLSCEQNLNHDAMYWYRQDPGQGLRLIYYSQIVNDFQKGDIAEGYSVSREKKESFPLTVTSAQKNPTAFYLCASSISWNQPQHFGDGTRLSIL.

This clonotype has ten or more counts. The chain is built from TRBV2 and TRBJ2-1; 7 nucleotides align to TRBD1. After removal of 6 bases from V and 4 bases from J, the junction contained 9 bases not matched to a gene. Germline CDR1 is SNHLY and CDR2 is FYNNEI. CDR3 length equals 15 residues. The CDR3 coding sequence is TGTGCCAGCAGGGGATCGACAGGGACATACAATGAGCAGTTCTTC. Translation gives CASRGSTGTYNEQFF.

Details on this clonotype: This may be a read error, as it is one base from a much larger clone. J is TRBJ1-2 and V is TRBV18; no reliable D call. The CDR3 covers 14 residues. Germline V gene lookup returns CDR1 KGHSH and CDR2 LQKENI. CDR3 DNA sequence: TGTGCCAGCTCACCTGGGTTAGGGAACTATGGCTTCACCTTC. As protein: CASSPGLGNYGFTF.

Comments on this clonotype: This could be a read error, since a much larger clone is one nucleotide away. The rearrangement links TRBV20-1 to TRBJ2-3; D gene ambiguous. This CDR3 has 14 amino acids. Trimming left V 7 bases short and J 1 base short, with 15 bases between. Germline V gene lookup returns CDR1 DFQATT and CDR2 SNEGSKA (reference sequence). CDR3 region: CSVTSRGGTDTQYF. As DNA, the CDR3 is TGCAGTGTTACTTCCCGTGGAGGCACAGATACGCAGTATTTT.

Concerning this clonotype: Being one base from a much bigger clone, this may be a read error. This rearrangement joins TRBV2 to TRBJ1-5; TRBD1 matches 8 bases. V was clipped by 5 bases and J by 7 bases; unmatched bases: 7. Per germline, CDR1 SNHLY and CDR2 FYNNEI. This CDR3 contains 14 residues. As DNA, the CDR3 is TGTGCCAGCAGTATTGGACAGGGAGAACAGCCCCAGCATTTT. Translating it yields CASSIGQGEQPQHF.

The chain employs TRBV27 and TRBJ2-1; 7 bases agree with TRBD2. V trimming: 4 bases; J trimming: 6 bases; junction bases outside the gene matches: 15. Germline V gene lookup returns CDR1 MNHEY and CDR2 SMNVEV (reference sequence). The CDR3 totals 17 residues. The chain's CDR3 is CASSSGTIPSFPNEQFF. CDR3 nucleotide sequence: TGTGCCAGCAGTTCAGGGACTATCCCCAGCTTCCCCAATGAGCAGTTCTTC.

This clonotype was counted ten times or more. J is TRBJ2-1 and V is TRBV13; 7 nucleotides align to TRBD2. Trimming cost V 6 bases and J 5 bases; bases outside gene matches: 7. The CDR3 loop spans 14 amino acids. Per germline, CDR1 PRHDT and CDR2 FYEKMQ (reference sequence). Written as DNA, the CDR3 is TGTGCCAGCAGGGTGGGGCTAGCGGACAATGAGCAGTTCTTC. It translates to CASRVGLADNEQFF.

This clonotype was recorded at least ten times. This chain uses TRBV27 with TRBJ1-1; 7 nucleotides match TRBD1. CDR1 is MNHEY, CDR2 SMNVEV, per germline (reference sequence). The length of the CDR3 is 16 residues. V lost 3 bases and J lost 1; bases outside the gene matches: 8. DNA of the CDR3: TGTGCCAGCAGTTTCGTAACCCAGGGGGGGAACACTGAAGCTTTCTTT. It translates to CASSFVTQGGNTEAFF.

This clonotype has ten or more counts. This chain connects TRBV10-2 to TRBJ2-1, with D tentatively TRBD1 or TRBD2 (5 bases each). This CDR3 has 15 residues. CDR1 WSHSY and CDR2 SAAADI come from the germline V gene. Trimming cost V 4 bases and J 1 base, with 11 bases left between them. The CDR3 nucleotides read TGCGCCAGCAGTGTGACCGGGGCTTCCTACAATGAGCAGTTCTTC. Its protein product is CASSVTGASYNEQFF.

Remarks on this clonotype: One end of the junction varies from germline; a read error may be responsible. The CDR3 here is CASSDSGGASDTQYF. CDR3 DNA sequence: TGTGCCAGCAGTGACTCAGGCGGGGCCTCAGATACGCAGTATTTT. The chain links TRBV6-2 or TRBV6-3 to TRBJ2-3, with TRBD2 as a possible D gene (6 bases). The CDR3 consists of 15 residues. Germline V gene lookup returns CDR1 MNHEY and CDR2 SVGEGT.

This clonotype was detected ten times or more. This chain connects TRBV12-3 or TRBV12-4 to TRBJ2-1, with 10 positions matching TRBD2. Unmatched junction bases numbered 9, after V lost 7 bases and J lost 9 bases. The CDR3 is made up of 14 amino acids. CDR3 region: CASNRLAGVGEQFF. The CDR3 DNA follows: TGTGCCAGCAATAGGCTAGCGGGAGTAGGTGAGCAGTTCTTC.

This clonotype was observed a handful of times. Here the CDR3 omits its conserved ending phenylalanine or tryptophan, so a read error is the likely source. V is TRBV29-1 and J is TRBJ2-1, with 13 bases identical to TRBD2. Germline V gives CDR1 SQVTM, CDR2 ANQGSEA. The CDR3 has 19 residues. J was trimmed by 0 bases and V by 4 bases; bases with no gene match: 12. The chain's CDR3 is CSVATGTSGAPSSYNEQFL. In nucleotides, the CDR3 is TGCAGCGTTGCCACCGGGACTAGCGGGGCCCCGAGCTCCTACAATGAGCAGTTCCTC.

Ten or more counts support this clonotype. The chain combines TRBV2 with TRBJ2-7, with D unclear. Trimming pared 6 bases from V and 3 bases from J, leaving 3 bases between. This CDR3 is built from 10 residues. From germline, CDR1 is SNHLY and CDR2 FYNNEI. CDR3 residues: CASRVYEQYF. In DNA form, the CDR3 reads TGTGCCAGCAGGGTCTACGAGCAGTACTTC.

The chain employs TRBV30 and TRBJ1-2; TRBD1 aligns across 10 bases. Germline CDR1 and CDR2: GTSNPN and SVGIG (reference sequence). The length of the CDR3 is 12 residues. J was trimmed by 7 bases and V by 5 bases; bases with no gene match: 4. The CDR3 region is CAWGDRGLGYTF. The CDR3 DNA is TGTGCCTGGGGAGACAGGGGGCTTGGCTACACCTTC.

This sequence joins TRBV30 and TRBJ1-5, with D perhaps TRBD1 (5 bases). Trimming stripped 5 bases from V and 0 bases from J, with 8 bases between. Germline loops: CDR1 GTSNPN, CDR2 SVGIG (reference sequence). This CDR3 has 13 residues. CDR3 coding DNA: TGTGCCTGGGAGACAGATAGCAATCAGCCCCAGCATTTT. This translates into CAWETDSNQPQHF.

Worth noting for this clonotype: Possible read error: a much larger clone is one base away. This chain joins TRBV3-1 and TRBJ1-1; TRBD1 aligns across 7 bases. There are 15 residues in the CDR3. The J segment lost 3 bases and the V segment lost 6 bases, leaving 10 bases of the junction unmatched. Looked up from germline, CDR1 is LGHDT and CDR2 is YNNKEL (reference sequence). The CDR3, as DNA: TGTGCCAGCAGTCAGAACAGGGGTCGGGACACTGAAGCTTTCTTT. Translating gives CASSQNRGRDTEAFF.